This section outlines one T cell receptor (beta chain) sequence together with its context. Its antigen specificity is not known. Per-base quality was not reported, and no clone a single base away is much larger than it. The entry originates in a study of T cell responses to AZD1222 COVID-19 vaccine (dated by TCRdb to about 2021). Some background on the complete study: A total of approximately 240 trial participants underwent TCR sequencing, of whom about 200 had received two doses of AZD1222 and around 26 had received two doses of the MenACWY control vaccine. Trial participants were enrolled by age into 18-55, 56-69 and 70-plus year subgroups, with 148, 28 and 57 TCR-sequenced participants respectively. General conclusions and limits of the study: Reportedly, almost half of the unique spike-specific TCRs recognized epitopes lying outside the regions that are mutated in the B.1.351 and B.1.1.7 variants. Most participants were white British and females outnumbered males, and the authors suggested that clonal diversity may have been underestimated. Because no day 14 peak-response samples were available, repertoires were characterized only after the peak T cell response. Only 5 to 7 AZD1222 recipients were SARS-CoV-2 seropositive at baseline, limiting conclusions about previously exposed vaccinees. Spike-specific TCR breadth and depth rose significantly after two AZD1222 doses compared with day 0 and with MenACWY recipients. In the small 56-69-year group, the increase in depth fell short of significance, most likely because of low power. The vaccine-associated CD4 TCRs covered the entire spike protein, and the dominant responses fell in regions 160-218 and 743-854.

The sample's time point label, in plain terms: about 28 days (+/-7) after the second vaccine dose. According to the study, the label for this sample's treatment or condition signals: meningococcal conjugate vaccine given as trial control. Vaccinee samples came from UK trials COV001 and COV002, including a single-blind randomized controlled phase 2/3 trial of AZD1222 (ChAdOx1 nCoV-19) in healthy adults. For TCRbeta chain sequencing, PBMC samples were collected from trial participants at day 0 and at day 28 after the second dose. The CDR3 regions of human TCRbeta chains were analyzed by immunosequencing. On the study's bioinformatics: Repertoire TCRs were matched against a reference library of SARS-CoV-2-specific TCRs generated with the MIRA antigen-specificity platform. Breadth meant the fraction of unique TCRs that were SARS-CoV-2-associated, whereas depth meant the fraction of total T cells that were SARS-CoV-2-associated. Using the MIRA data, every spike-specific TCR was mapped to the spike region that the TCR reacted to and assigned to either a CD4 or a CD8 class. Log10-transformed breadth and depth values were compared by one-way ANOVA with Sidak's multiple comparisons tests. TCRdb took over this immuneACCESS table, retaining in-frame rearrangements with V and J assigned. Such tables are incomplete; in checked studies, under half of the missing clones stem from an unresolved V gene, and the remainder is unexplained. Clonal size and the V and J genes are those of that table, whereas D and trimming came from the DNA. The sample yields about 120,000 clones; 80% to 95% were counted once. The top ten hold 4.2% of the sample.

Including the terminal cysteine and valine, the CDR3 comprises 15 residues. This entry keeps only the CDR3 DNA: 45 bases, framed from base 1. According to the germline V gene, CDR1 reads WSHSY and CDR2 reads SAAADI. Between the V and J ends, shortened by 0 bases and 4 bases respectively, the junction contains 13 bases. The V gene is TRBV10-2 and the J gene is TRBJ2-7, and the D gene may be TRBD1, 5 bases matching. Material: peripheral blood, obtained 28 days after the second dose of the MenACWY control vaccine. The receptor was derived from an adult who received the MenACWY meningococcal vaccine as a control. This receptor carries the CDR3 CASSESRTRQYEQYV. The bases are TGCGCCAGCAGTGAGTCCAGGACAAGACAATACGAGCAGTACGTC.